This T cell receptor (beta chain) comes out of a study of blood T cell repertoires in COVID-19. Study overall: Collection of acute and convalescent COVID-19 samples took place in the United States, Italy and Spain.

The V segment lost 2 bases and the J segment 9 bases; nucleotides outside the gene matches: 4. Germline V CDR1 and CDR2: SGHRS, YFSETQ. The CDR3 has 12 residues. Across 24 US areas, participants ranged in age from about 18 to 100 years. Libraries were prepared by immunoSEQ multiplex PCR; TCRdb keeps only in-frame clonotypes and omits some of them. Here the sample spans around 170,000 clones, 84% being singletons. This TCR was sampled from a man between 45 and 60 years old who had recovered from COVID-19. The sequenced material came from PBMCs or T cells enriched from blood (not recorded which). The rearrangement uses TRBV5-1 and TRBJ2-7, with 8 bases identical to TRBD1. This CDR3 reads CASSFGQGAQYF. The CDR3 nucleotides read TGCGCCAGCAGCTTCGGACAGGGAGCGCAGTACTTC.